The 27 T cell receptor beta chains given below trace back to one sample, sequenced in a study of blood T cell repertoires in COVID-19. Generated by immunoSEQ multiplex PCR, the TCRdb table keeps only in-frame clones and is missing some. Of about 480,000 clones in the sample, 70% to 90% were seen once. Sequencing was carried out using PBMCs or T cells enriched from blood (not recorded which). Receptors originate from a woman aged 40 to 50 who had recovered from COVID-19.

The chain has TRBV10-3 and TRBJ2-5; a possible D gene is TRBD1 (6 bases). Germline lookup yields CDR1 ENHRY and CDR2 SYGVKD. This CDR3 region has 15 residues. V dropped 1 base and J dropped 0 bases, with 9 bases sitting between them. The CDR3 region has the DNA TGTGCCATCAGTGAGTGGGGACAAGACCAAGAGACCCAGTACTTC. Encoded protein: CAISEWGQDQETQYF.

The J gene is TRBJ2-1, the V gene TRBV6-5; D not resolved. Germline loops: CDR1 MNHEY, CDR2 SVGAGI. The CDR3 is made up of 13 amino acids. Trimming pared 6 bases from V and 4 bases from J, leaving 10 bases between. CDR3 sequence: CASRDSFYNEQFF. The CDR3 DNA follows: TGTGCCAGCAGAGACTCATTTTACAATGAGCAGTTCTTC.

The J gene is TRBJ1-2, the V gene TRBV27; possibly TRBD1 for D (6 bases). Germline assignment: CDR1 MNHEY and CDR2 SMNVEV (reference sequence). CDR3 length: 14 residues. Between the trimmed V and J ends, which lost 0 bases and 6 bases, there was a span of 11 bases. The CDR3 DNA is TGTGCCAGCAGTTTATCCGGCAGGGGCGATGGCTACACCTTC. This sequence encodes CASSLSGRGDGYTF.

CDR3 in amino acids: CASSQDVGLASYEQYF. DNA for the CDR3: TGCGCCAGCAGCCAAGATGTGGGACTAGCGTCCTACGAGCAGTACTTC. The V and J genes are TRBV4-3 and TRBJ2-7; TRBD2 matches at 10 bases. The CDR3 spans 16 residues. Germline lookup yields CDR1 LGHNA and CDR2 YSLEER. Unmatched junction bases numbered 3, after V lost 0 bases and J lost 1 base.

J is TRBJ2-7 and V is TRBV12-5; 7 bases match TRBD1. The CDR3 extends over 14 amino acids. Germline trimming cut 6 bases from V and 3 bases from J; bases unmatched to any gene: 8. Germline lookup yields CDR1 LGHNT and CDR2 FRNRAP. Written as DNA, the CDR3 is TGTGCTAGTGGGATGACAGGGATCGACTACGAGCAGTACTTC. This codes for CASGMTGIDYEQYF. Full variable domain (remainder filled in from reference TRBV12-5 and TRBJ2-7): DARVTQTPRHKVTEMGQEVTMRCQPILGHNTVFWYRQTMMQGLELLAYFRNRAPLDDSGMPKDRFSAEMPDATLATLKIQPSEPRDSAVYFCASGMTGIDYEQYFGPGTRLTVT.

V and J are TRBV19 and TRBJ2-1, with a weak D call TRBD2 (5 bases). The ends were cut back, 4 bases at V and 2 bases at J, with 9 bases in the middle. The CDR3 runs to 14 residues. Per the germline V gene, CDR1 is LNHDA and CDR2 is SQIVND (reference sequence). DNA of the CDR3: TGTGCCAGTAGTACTCCGGGGACCTACAATGAGCAGTTCTTC. Protein: CASSTPGTYNEQFF. The variable domain in full, completed from reference TRBV19 and TRBJ2-1, reads DGGITQSPKYLFRKEGQNVTLSCEQNLNHDAMYWYRQDPGQGLRLIYYSQIVNDFQKGDIAEGYSVSREKKESFPLTVTSAQKNPTAFYLCASSTPGTYNEQFFGPGTRLTVL.

The chain couples TRBV5-5 to TRBJ2-2; D is possibly TRBD2 (5 bases). CDR3 length equals 16 residues. V lost 4 bases to trimming and J lost 5 bases, with 18 bases between them. Germline V gives CDR1 SGHKS, CDR2 YYEKEE (reference sequence). CDR3 coding DNA: TGTGCCAGCAGCCTAGCCGGACTCGGCAAAACCGGGGAGCTGTTTTTT. Its protein product is CASSLAGLGKTGELFF.

The chain uses TRBV3-1 (or the pseudogene TRBV3-2) and TRBJ2-5; TRBD2 is a possible D gene (6 bases). The length of the CDR3 is 12 residues. V lost 4 bases to trimming and J lost 6 bases, with 9 bases between them. CDR1 is LGHDT and CDR2 is YNNKEL in the germline V gene (reference sequence). CDR3 nucleotides: TGTGCCAGCAGCCCGGGACTTAAGACCCAGTACTTC. This encodes CASSPGLKTQYF.

The chain recombines TRBV18 with TRBJ2-7, with 7 bases that match TRBD1. The V segment lost 2 bases and the J segment 4 bases; nucleotides outside the gene matches: 8. The CDR3 totals 15 residues. The V gene's germline CDR1 is KGHSH and CDR2 LQKENI. CDR3 DNA: TGTGCCAGCTCACCATACAGACAGGGTGGGTACGAGCAGTACTTC. It specifies CASSPYRQGGYEQYF.

This sequence joins TRBV5-8 and TRBJ1-1, with D hard to call. The germline V and J ends were trimmed by 4 bases and 0 bases, with 10 bases remaining between them. Germline CDR1 SGHTS, CDR2 YDEGEE. The CDR3 loop spans 14 amino acids. In DNA, the CDR3 is TGTGCCAGCAGCCCGAGCAAAATGAACACTGAAGCTTTCTTT. Translated, it gives CASSPSKMNTEAFF.

The J gene is TRBJ2-2, the V gene TRBV28; the match to TRBD1 covers 8 bases. Trimming cost V 6 bases and J 8 bases; bases outside gene matches: 8. Per the germline V gene, CDR1 is MDHEN and CDR2 is SYDVKM. The CDR3 length is 14 residues. For the CDR3, the DNA is TGTGCCAGCAGCCAGACAGGGGTCGGGGGGGAGCTGTTTTTT. Its translation: CASSQTGVGGELFF.

V usage is TRBV29-1 and J usage is TRBJ1-1; possible D gene TRBD1, 6 bases. V was cut by 2 bases and J by 0 bases, with 7 bases left in between. CDR1 is SQVTM, CDR2 ANQGSEA, per germline. This CDR3 has 13 residues. The CDR3 here is CSVERDMNTEAFF. As DNA, the CDR3 is TGCAGCGTTGAAAGGGACATGAACACTGAAGCTTTCTTT.

J is TRBJ2-7 and V is TRBV7-8; D gene ambiguous. Trimming removed 4 bases at V and 3 bases at J, with 10 bases between. The CDR3 sequence is 13 residues long. CDR1 is SGHVS, CDR2 FQNEAQ, per germline. The CDR3 loop reads CASSYNTVYEQYF. The CDR3 nucleotides are TGTGCCAGCAGCTACAACACAGTCTACGAGCAGTACTTC.

This clone was detected a few times. The chain is built from TRBV4-1 and TRBJ1-5; D may be TRBD1 (6 bases). Trimming took off 4 bases at V and 1 base at J, with 8 bases between the two ends. This CDR3 region has 14 residues. Per germline, CDR1 MGHRA and CDR2 YSYEKL. CDR3 sequence reads: CASSRGQSNQPQHF. CDR3 nucleotides: TGCGCCAGCAGCCGCGGACAGAGCAATCAGCCCCAGCATTTT.

The rearrangement uses TRBV19 and TRBJ2-5, with D possibly being TRBD2 (6 bases). The CDR3 has 16 residues. Trimming shortened V by 7 bases and J by 4 bases, and 22 bases separated the two germline ends. In germline, CDR1 is LNHDA, CDR2 SQIVND (reference sequence). CDR3 sequence reads: CASNRGVRESGETQYF. Here the CDR3 DNA reads TGTGCCAGTAACCGAGGGGTACGGGAGAGTGGAGAGACCCAGTACTTC.

The chain employs TRBV30 and TRBJ1-2; 9 bases are shared with TRBD1. J was trimmed by 4 bases and V by 5 bases; bases with no gene match: 5. Looked up from germline, CDR1 is GTSNPN and CDR2 is SVGIG (reference sequence). The CDR3 runs to 13 residues. CDR3 sequence reads: CAWAMDRGYGYTF. CDR3 bases: TGTGCCTGGGCGATGGACAGGGGCTATGGCTACACCTTC.

V usage is TRBV3-1 (or the pseudogene TRBV3-2) and J usage is TRBJ2-7; 11 nucleotides line up with TRBD2. Losses at the gene ends were 2 bases for V and 5 bases for J; bases not matched to a gene: 5. The CDR3 runs 15 residues. Germline V gene sequence: CDR1 LGHDT, CDR2 YNNKEL (reference sequence). CDR3 nucleotides: TGTGCCAGCAGCCAAACCGGGACTAGCGGCGACGAGCAGTACTTC. Amino acids: CASSQTGTSGDEQYF.

The rearrangement joins TRBV10-2 to TRBJ2-1, with D unresolved. This CDR3 has 15 amino acids. Germline CDR1 is WSHSY and CDR2 is SAAADI. Trimming took off 2 bases at V and 6 bases at J, with 14 bases between the two ends. The CDR3 loop reads CASSEVQISSNEQFF. CDR3 DNA sequence: TGCGCCAGCAGTGAGGTTCAGATATCATCCAATGAGCAGTTCTTC.

The chain uses TRBV9 and TRBJ2-7; 8 bases align to TRBD1. The CDR3 covers 15 residues. CDR1 and CDR2 from the germline V gene are SGDLS and YYNGEE. V trimming: 4 bases; J trimming: 7 bases; junction bases outside the gene matches: 13. In nucleotides, the CDR3 is TGTGCCAGCAGCAACCAGGCAGGGGGCTCGGGGGAGCAGTACTTC. Amino acids: CASSNQAGGSGEQYF.

The genes are TRBV6-5 and TRBJ1-1, with D hard to call. CDR3 length: 15 amino acids. Germline CDR1 reads MNHEY; CDR2 reads SVGAGI. V was shortened by 1 base and J by 5 bases, with 14 bases between the two germline ends. Here the CDR3 DNA reads TGTGCCAGCAGTTACTATGCTCGGCGGGCGACTGAAGCTTTCTTT. Its translation is CASSYYARRATEAFF.

J is TRBJ1-6 and V is TRBV15; 7 bases agree with TRBD1. The CDR3 runs to 14 residues. V dropped 3 bases and J dropped 6; count of bases not matched to a gene: 2. In germline, CDR1 is LNHNV, CDR2 YYDKDF (reference sequence). The CDR3 DNA follows: TGTGCCACCAGCAGGGGACAGCCTAATTCACCCCTCCACTTT. It specifies CATSRGQPNSPLHF. The variable domain in full, with the rest retrieved from reference TRBV15 and TRBJ1-6, is DAMVIQNPRYQVTQFGKPVTLSCSQTLNHNVMYWYQQKSSQAPKLLFHYYDKDFNNEADTPDNFQSRRPNTSFCFLDIRSPGLGDTAMYLCATSRGQPNSPLHFGNGTRLTVT.

The CDR3 DNA is TGTGCCAGCAGCTCCAGGGTGAACACTGAAGCTTTCTTT. Translated: CASSSRVNTEAFF. The gene calls are TRBV7-8 and TRBJ1-1, with TRBD1 as a possible D gene (5 bases). Trimming left V 4 bases short and J 0 bases short, with 6 bases between. The germline gives CDR1 SGHVS, CDR2 FQNEAQ. CDR3 length: 13 residues.

The rearrangement uses TRBV27 and TRBJ1-2; unclear D gene. Germline V gene sequence: CDR1 MNHEY, CDR2 SMNVEV (reference sequence). The CDR3 has 14 residues. V lost 3 bases to trimming and J lost 0 bases, with 8 bases between them. The CDR3 protein is CASSFIDTNYGYTF. CDR3 coding DNA: TGTGCCAGCAGTTTTATTGACACTAACTATGGCTACACCTTC.

V usage is TRBV5-4 and J usage is TRBJ2-5; 10 bases align to TRBD2. After removal of 4 bases from V and 3 bases from J, the junction contained 15 bases not matched to a gene. The CDR3 sequence is 18 residues long. Germline V CDR1 and CDR2: SGHNT, YYREEE (reference sequence). The CDR3 nucleotides read TGTGCCAGCAGCGGTATAGGGACTAGCGCCGATAACGAAGAGACCCAGTACTTC. Translated: CASSGIGTSADNEETQYF.

The V call is TRBV29-1, the J call TRBJ2-4; weak D call: TRBD2 (6 bases). The CDR3 contains 12 residues. The V end lost 4 bases, the J end lost 8 bases, and 12 bases lay between the germline ends. Germline loops: CDR1 SQVTM, CDR2 ANQGSEA. This CDR3 is CSVVGGADIQYF. In DNA form, the CDR3 reads TGCAGCGTTGTTGGAGGGGCAGACATTCAGTACTTC.

This sequence joins TRBV10-3 and TRBJ1-6; D call uncertain. The CDR3 sequence is 15 residues long. CDR1 and CDR2 (germline): ENHRY, SYGVKD. V lost 0 bases to trimming and J lost 7 bases, with 10 bases between them. CDR3 protein: CAISESEGSNSPLHF. CDR3 nucleotides: TGTGCCATCAGTGAGTCCGAGGGAAGCAATTCACCCCTCCACTTT.

This sequence joins TRBV5-4 and TRBJ2-7, with D tentatively TRBD1 (6 bases). The V end was cut by 3 bases, the J end by 6 bases, with 19 bases between. The germline V gene encodes CDR1 SGHNT and CDR2 YYREEE (reference sequence). The CDR3 totals 15 residues. DNA for the CDR3: TGTGCCAGCAGCTCAGGGGCGGGCATGAGTAGCGAGCAGTACTTC. This encodes CASSSGAGMSSEQYF.